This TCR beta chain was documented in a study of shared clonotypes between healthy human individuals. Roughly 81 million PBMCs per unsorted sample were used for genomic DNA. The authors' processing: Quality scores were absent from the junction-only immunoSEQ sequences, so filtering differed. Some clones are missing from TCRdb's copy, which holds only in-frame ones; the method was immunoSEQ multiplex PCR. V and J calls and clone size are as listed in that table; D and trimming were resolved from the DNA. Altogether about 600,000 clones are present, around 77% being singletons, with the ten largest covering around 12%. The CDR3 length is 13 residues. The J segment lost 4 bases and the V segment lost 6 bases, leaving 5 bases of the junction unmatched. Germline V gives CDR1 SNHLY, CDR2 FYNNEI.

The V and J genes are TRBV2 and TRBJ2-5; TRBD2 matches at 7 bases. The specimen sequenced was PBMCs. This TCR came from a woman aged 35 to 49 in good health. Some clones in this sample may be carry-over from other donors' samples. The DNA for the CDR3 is TGTGCCAGCAGGCAGGCGGGAGTAGAGACCCAGTACTTC. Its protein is CASRQAGVETQYF.